Presented here are 19 T cell receptor beta chains from one specimen sequenced in a study of blood T cell repertoires in COVID-19. This table comes from immunoSEQ multiplex PCR, and its TCRdb copy is limited to in-frame clones, with some not included. This sample yields fewer than 350,000 clones, of which about nine tenths are seen a single time; 6% to 7% belongs to the top ten. Sample: peripheral blood. These receptor sequences come from a woman under 40 with COVID-19, enrolled during active disease.

The chain combines TRBV3-1 (or the pseudogene TRBV3-2) with TRBJ2-5, with 11 bases matching TRBD2. Germline CDR1 reads LGHDT; CDR2 reads YNNKEL (reference sequence). The CDR3 sequence is 15 residues long. With 3 bases clipped from V and 4 bases from J, the junction kept 4 bases outside the gene matches. CDR3 amino acids: CASSQPLAGGETQYF. CDR3 nucleotide sequence: TGTGCCAGCAGCCAGCCTCTAGCGGGGGGAGAGACCCAGTACTTC.

V usage is TRBV2 and J usage is TRBJ2-7, with 7 bases aligning to TRBD2. Losses at the gene ends were 7 bases for V and 2 bases for J; bases not matched to a gene: 2. CDR1 is SNHLY, CDR2 FYNNEI, per germline. This CDR3 region has 12 residues. As DNA, the CDR3 is TGTGCCAGCAATGCGGGAGCCTACGAGCAGTACTTC. It yields the protein CASNAGAYEQYF.

The chain carries TRBV5-1 and TRBJ1-5, with 7 bases lining up with TRBD1. CDR3 size: 15 residues. V shed 4 bases, J shed 4 bases, and the junction held 8 bases outside the gene matches. The V gene's germline CDR1 is SGHRS and CDR2 YFSETQ. CDR3 sequence (DNA): TGCGCCAGCAGCCCTGGTAGGGACAGTAATCAGCCCCAGCATTTT. The encoded protein is CASSPGRDSNQPQHF.

The CDR3 sequence is CASSVDRTSGNTIYF. CDR3 sequence (DNA): TGTGCCAGCAGCGTCGACAGGACCTCTGGAAACACCATATATTTT. The genes are TRBV28 and TRBJ1-3, with D possibly TRBD1 on 6 matching bases. Trimming removed 6 bases at V and 0 bases at J, with 12 bases between. The CDR3 is made up of 15 amino acids. CDR1 is MDHEN and CDR2 is SYDVKM in the germline V gene.

J is TRBJ1-5 and V is TRBV5-6, with D possibly TRBD1 on 5 matching bases. In germline, CDR1 is SGHDT, CDR2 YYEEEE. V was shortened by 0 bases and J by 4 bases, with 8 bases between the two germline ends. The CDR3 sequence is 14 residues long. The CDR3 is CASSLAGGNQPQHF. The CDR3 region has the DNA TGTGCCAGCAGCTTGGCCGGGGGGAATCAGCCCCAGCATTTT.

The V gene is TRBV5-4, the J gene TRBJ2-7, with TRBD2 matching 14 bases. The CDR3 consists of 17 residues. The germline V gene encodes CDR1 SGHNT and CDR2 YYREEE (reference sequence). Trimming at V came to 4 bases and at J to 2 bases, leaving 8 bases not matched to a gene. CDR3 bases: TGTGCCAGCAGCAGGGGACTAGCGGGAGCCTTCCCCTACGAGCAGTACTTC. Encoded protein: CASSRGLAGAFPYEQYF.

The chain carries TRBV12-1 and TRBJ2-7; the listed D gene, TRBD1, was not tested against the DNA. TRBV12-1 is shown as a pseudogene. This CDR3 comprises 14 residues. CDR3 protein: CASSFGSGKGEQYF. The CDR3 nucleotides are TGTGCCAGCAGCTTTGGGTCAGGGAAAGGCGAGCAGTACTTC.

This chain links TRBV19 with TRBJ2-1; possible D gene TRBD2, 6 bases. Germline CDR1 is LNHDA and CDR2 is SQIVND (reference sequence). Trimming stripped 3 bases from V and 6 bases from J, with 9 bases between. The CDR3 runs 13 residues. This CDR3 is CASSMTRGNEQFF. As DNA, the CDR3 is TGTGCCAGTAGTATGACTAGAGGCAATGAGCAGTTCTTC.

The chain joins TRBV3-1 (or the pseudogene TRBV3-2) to TRBJ2-7; 7 positions agree with TRBD1. J lost 2 bases, V lost 4 bases, and 11 bases had no gene match. CDR1 and CDR2 from the germline V gene are LGHDT and YNNKEL (reference sequence). This CDR3 spans 16 amino acids. The CDR3 DNA follows: TGTGCCAGCAGCCCAGGGGGTGACACAACACCCTACGAGCAGTACTTC. Amino acids: CASSPGGDTTPYEQYF.

This sequence joins TRBV19 and TRBJ1-1; TRBD1 matches at 7 bases. The CDR3 has 13 residues. V shed 5 bases and J 8 bases; nucleotides not matched to a gene: 8. Per germline, CDR1 LNHDA and CDR2 SQIVND (reference sequence). CDR3 protein: CASSPGQLSEAFF. The CDR3 DNA reads TGTGCCAGTAGTCCGGGACAGCTTTCCGAAGCTTTCTTT.

For the CDR3, the DNA is TGTGCCAGCAGTGACAGGAGGTACGAGCAGTACTTC. It translates to CASSDRRYEQYF. The V call is TRBV27, the J call TRBJ2-7; D may be TRBD1 (6 bases). From germline, CDR1 is MNHEY and CDR2 SMNVEV (reference sequence). Deletions cut 5 bases from V and 4 bases from J, with 9 bases between. The CDR3 runs 12 residues.

This clone is a singleton in its sample. V and J are TRBV3-1 (or the pseudogene TRBV3-2) and TRBJ1-1; D unclear. V dropped 4 bases and J dropped 0 bases, with 12 bases sitting between them. This CDR3 is 15 amino acids long. Germline V gene data show CDR1 as LGHDT and CDR2 as YNNKEL (reference sequence). CDR3: CASSPVLPMNTEAFF. The CDR3 DNA sequence: TGTGCCAGCAGCCCAGTGCTTCCCATGAACACTGAAGCTTTCTTT.

The chain recombines TRBV5-1 with TRBJ2-1; D may be TRBD2 (5 bases). The CDR3 totals 13 residues. Per germline, CDR1 SGHRS and CDR2 YFSETQ. Trimming left V 4 bases short and J 4 bases short, with 9 bases between. Here the CDR3 DNA reads TGCGCCAGCAGCCTCGGGATTTACAATGAGCAGTTCTTC. This sequence encodes CASSLGIYNEQFF.

CDR3 DNA sequence: TGTGCCAGCAGTCCTCTGACTAGCGGGAGCTCCGAGCAGTACTTC. Translation: CASSPLTSGSSEQYF. This chain joins TRBV27 and TRBJ2-7, with 12 bases aligning to TRBD2. J lost 6 bases, V lost 5 bases, and 8 bases had no gene match. This CDR3 is 15 amino acids long. Germline-derived CDR1 and CDR2 are MNHEY and SMNVEV (reference sequence).

This chain joins TRBV3-1 (or the pseudogene TRBV3-2) and TRBJ1-1, with TRBD1 matching 11 bases. The CDR3 is made up of 17 amino acids. The J segment lost 3 bases and the V segment lost 4 bases, leaving 10 bases of the junction unmatched. CDR1 is LGHDT and CDR2 is YNNKEL in the germline V gene (reference sequence). The CDR3 DNA is TGTGCCAGCAGCCCACTGGTTCCGGGACAGGGGGACACTGAAGCTTTCTTT. This sequence encodes CASSPLVPGQGDTEAFF.

The J gene is TRBJ1-2, the V gene TRBV28; D not resolved. Germline V gene lookup returns CDR1 MDHEN and CDR2 SYDVKM. The CDR3 is 13 residues long. V dropped 11 bases and J dropped 4 bases, with 17 bases sitting between them. The CDR3 region has the DNA TGTGCCTGCATTGGCGCACGGGGCTATGGCTACACCTTC. Translating it yields CACIGARGYGYTF.

V usage is TRBV28 and J usage is TRBJ2-1; 7 nucleotides line up with TRBD2. Germline CDR1 MDHEN, CDR2 SYDVKM. The V segment lost 3 bases and the J segment 3 bases; nucleotides outside the gene matches: 5. This CDR3 is built from 15 residues. This chain's CDR3 is CASSFRREIYNEQFF. In nucleotides, the CDR3 is TGTGCCAGCAGTTTTCGGCGGGAGATCTACAATGAGCAGTTCTTC.

The chain employs TRBV5-1 and TRBJ1-1; D gene unclear. Trimming removed 4 bases at V and 8 bases at J, with 15 bases between. Germline values: CDR1 SGHRS, CDR2 YFSETQ. The CDR3 contains 13 residues. DNA of the CDR3: TGCGCCAGCAGCGCAAATCAGGCAGCAGAAGCTTTCTTT. Translating gives CASSANQAAEAFF.

The chain couples TRBV27 to TRBJ2-4; 9 bases agree with TRBD1. V lost 0 bases to trimming and J lost 1 base; unmatched junction nucleotides: 13. Germline V gives CDR1 MNHEY, CDR2 SMNVEV (reference sequence). There are 20 residues in the CDR3. The DNA for the CDR3 is TGTGCCAGCAGTTTATCCCGGACAGGGGATATGAGAGTGGCCAAAAACATTCAGTACTTC. It specifies CASSLSRTGDMRVAKNIQYF.